This T cell receptor (beta chain) was captured in a study of blood T cell repertoires in COVID-19 (dated by TCRdb to 2019 to 2021). Some background on the complete study: Samples from collaborators originated in the United States, Italy and Spain and spanned both the acute and convalescent phases of COVID-19. A de-identified subject ID, COVID-19 status, age in years and sex were almost always included in the sample metadata. The material from the prospective study consisted of cDNA or gDNA derived from T cells, B-cell-depleted T cells, or PBMCs. Subjects who had been exposed to COVID-19, were actively infected with it, or had recovered from it provided the deeply sampled blood TCRbeta repertoires that made up the dataset. Where available, HLA class I and class II types were taken from metadata supplied by the sample provider and were not determined by assay-based typing. The samples were drawn from two sources: the first 160 participants of the ongoing ImmuneRACE study, and fewer than 1,500 subjects contributed by 6 global collaborators. The repertoires were released in a freely available public database intended as a resource for research on the immune response to SARS-CoV-2.

This clone was seen only once. Its antigen is still unknown. Base-call qualities are not available, and no considerably larger clone is one nucleotide away. Participants in the prospective study were aged roughly 18 to 100 years, lived in under 30 United States geographic areas, and enrolled through a virtual design. In the prospective study, participants were assigned to cohorts based on the clinical history participants reported in a screening survey and a study questionnaire. Recovered participants in ImmuneRACE Cohort 3 were defined by two consecutive negative NP/OP PCR tests, clearance by a healthcare professional, or resolution of symptoms. In the prospective study, mobile phlebotomists collected whole blood, serum and a nasopharyngeal or oropharyngeal swab from each participant. Over an approximately 2-month period, participants in the prospective study had the option of providing additional blood draws and questionnaires. Blood samples from the prospective study were shipped frozen or at room temperature prior to DNA extraction.

The investigation overall reported the following: The quantity of clinical and demographic metadata differed by source and by participant and was supplied without curation.

TCRbeta CDR3 regions were amplified from genomic DNA by means of the immunoSEQ Assay, a bias-controlled multiplex PCR. Per the source publication's procedure: Within the assay, amplification of reference gene primers was used to estimate how many nucleated cells each sample contained. Sequence reads were collapsed and filtered to measure the absolute abundance of every unique TCRbeta CDR3 rearrangement. For each sample, productive Simpson clonality was calculated as the square root of Simpson's diversity index over productive rearrangements. TCRdb provides this immuneACCESS table in a form limited to in-frame rearrangements. Some clones are lacking; in checked studies, under half of them reflect an unresolved V gene, and why the rest are absent is not known. The DNA was the basis for D and trimming; V, J and clone size are from that table. The sample includes more than 200,000 clones, with 85% to 90% observed a single time. Of the sample, approximately 4.2% falls within the top ten clones.

The TCR sequence derives from a woman aged 30 to 39 who had recovered from COVID-19. The sample comprised PBMCs or T cells enriched from blood (not recorded which).

The nucleotide sequence is TGTGCCACGAGCGGGCCTTACACTGAAGCTTTCTTT. It encodes CATSGPYTEAFF. The rearranged chain carries TRBV11-2 and TRBJ1-1; there is no confident call for the D gene. V was cut back by 10 bases and J by 3 bases, leaving a gap of 12 bases between them. Including cysteine and phenylalanine, the CDR3 has 12 amino acids. Only the CDR3 region is kept as DNA, spanning 36 bases read in frame from base 1. CDR1 and CDR2 (SGHAT, FQNNGV) derive from the germline V gene.